The clone carrying this T cell receptor (beta chain) was seen many times. Its antigen remains unidentified. Time point denoted: persistent/refractory GD, antithyroid drugs over 5 years with positive TRAb. There was RNA extracted from PBMCs, and the TCR library was made from it. The sample originates from a study of regulatory T cells in long-lasting Graves disease. The CDR3 has 14 residues. The germline CDR1 and CDR2 sequences are SGHAT and FQNNGV. Trimming took off 10 bases at V and 1 base at J, with 11 bases between the two ends. HTBI primers from iRepertoire and Arm-PCR of CDR3 regions yielded the TCR beta libraries. One entry per CDR3 protein, called by TCRdb with MiXCR from the multiplex PCR reads. This sample has over 350,000 distinct CDR3 sequences, with about 20% found just once. Broader study findings: Analyses excluded thyroid tissue, covering peripheral blood alone. Persistent disease preferred TRBV28, TRBJ1-2 and TRBJ2-5.

This clonotype was obtained from a female donor with Graves disease. The rearrangement uses TRBV11-2 and TRBJ2-6; D may be TRBD1 or TRBD2 (5 bases each). This sample comprised peripheral blood mononuclear cells (PBMCs), obtained when the disease was refractory, from a patient treated with antithyroid drugs. CDR3 bases: TGTGCCACCCGGGGCGGGTCTGGGGCCAACGTCCTGACTTTC. Amino acid sequence: CATRGGSGANVLTF.